This T cell receptor beta chain was identified in a study of cytomegalovirus exposure and HLA in healthy donors. Comments on this clone: Its antigen remains unidentified.

Findings and caveats of the study: In a later analysis, parvovirus B19, influenza, CMV and Epstein-Barr virus appeared linked to several top co-occurrence clusters.

Trimming stripped 0 bases from V and 5 bases from J, with 12 bases between. The CDR3 runs 15 residues. CDR1 is SGHTA and CDR2 is FQGTGA in the germline V gene. A multiplex PCR was run with 60 Vbeta primers and 13 Jbeta primers. Sequenced by immunoSEQ multiplex PCR; TCRdb stores in-frame clones only, minus some. The sample shows 130,000 or so clones, approximately 75% of them seen only once. The V call is TRBV7-3, the J call TRBJ2-3; no firm D call. The receptor was derived from a man aged 50 to 60 in good health and CMV-seropositive. Sequencing used PBMCs. CDR3 DNA: TGTGCCAGCAGCTTAACGGGCAGGCGATTAGATACGCAGTATTTT. The encoded protein is CASSLTGRRLDTQYF.